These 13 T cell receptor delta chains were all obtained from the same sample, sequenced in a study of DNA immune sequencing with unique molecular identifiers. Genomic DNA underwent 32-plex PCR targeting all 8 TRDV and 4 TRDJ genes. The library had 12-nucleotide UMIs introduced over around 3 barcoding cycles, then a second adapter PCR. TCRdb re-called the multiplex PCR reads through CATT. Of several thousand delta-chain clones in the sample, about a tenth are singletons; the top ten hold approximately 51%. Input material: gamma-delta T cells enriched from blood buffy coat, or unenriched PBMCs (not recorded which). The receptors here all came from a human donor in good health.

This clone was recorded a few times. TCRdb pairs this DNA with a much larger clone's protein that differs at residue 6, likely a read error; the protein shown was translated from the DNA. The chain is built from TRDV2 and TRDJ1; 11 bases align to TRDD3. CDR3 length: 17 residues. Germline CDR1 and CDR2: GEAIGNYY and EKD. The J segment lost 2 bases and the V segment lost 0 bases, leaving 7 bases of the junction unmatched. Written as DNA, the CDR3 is TGTGCCTGTGACACCCTTGGGGGATACGCTGGGACCGATAAACTCATCTTT. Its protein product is CACDTLGGYAGTDKLIF.

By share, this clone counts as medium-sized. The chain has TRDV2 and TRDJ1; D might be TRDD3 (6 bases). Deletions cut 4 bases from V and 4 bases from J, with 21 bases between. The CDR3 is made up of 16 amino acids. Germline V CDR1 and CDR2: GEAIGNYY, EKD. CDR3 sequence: CACDPVGGAKDDKLIF. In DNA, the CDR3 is TGTGCCTGTGATCCTGTTGGGGGGGCCAAGGACGATAAACTCATCTTT.

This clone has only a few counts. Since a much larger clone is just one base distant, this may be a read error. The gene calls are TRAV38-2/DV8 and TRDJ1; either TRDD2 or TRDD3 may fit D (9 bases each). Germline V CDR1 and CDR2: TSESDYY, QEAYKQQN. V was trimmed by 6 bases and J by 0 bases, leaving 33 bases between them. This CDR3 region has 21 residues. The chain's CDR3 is CAYTATFLRRWGITYTDKLIF. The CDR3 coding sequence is TGTGCTTATACGGCGACCTTCCTACGTAGGTGGGGGATAACTTACACCGATAAACTCATCTTT.

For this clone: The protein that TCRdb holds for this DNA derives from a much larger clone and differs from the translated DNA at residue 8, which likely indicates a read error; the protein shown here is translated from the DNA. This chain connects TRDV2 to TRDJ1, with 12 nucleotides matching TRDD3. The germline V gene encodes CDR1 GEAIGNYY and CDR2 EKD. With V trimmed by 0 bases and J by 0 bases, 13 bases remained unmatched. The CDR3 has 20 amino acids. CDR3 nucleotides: TGTGCCTGTGACACCGTCGCTGCTGGGGGATACGGAGGGTACACCGATAAACTCATCTTT. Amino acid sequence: CACDTVAAGGYGGYTDKLIF.

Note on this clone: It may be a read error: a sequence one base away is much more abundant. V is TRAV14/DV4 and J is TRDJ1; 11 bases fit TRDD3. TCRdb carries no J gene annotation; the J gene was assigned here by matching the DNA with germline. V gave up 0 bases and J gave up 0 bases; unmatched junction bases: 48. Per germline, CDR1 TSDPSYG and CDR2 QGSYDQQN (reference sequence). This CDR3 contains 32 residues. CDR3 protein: CAMREGKRPSYEAYWGIAPFNRITWYTDKLIF. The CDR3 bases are TGTGCAATGAGAGAGGGCAAAAGGCCTTCCTACGAAGCGTACTGGGGGATAGCCCCTTTTAACCGAATTACCTGGTACACCGATAAACTCATCTTT.

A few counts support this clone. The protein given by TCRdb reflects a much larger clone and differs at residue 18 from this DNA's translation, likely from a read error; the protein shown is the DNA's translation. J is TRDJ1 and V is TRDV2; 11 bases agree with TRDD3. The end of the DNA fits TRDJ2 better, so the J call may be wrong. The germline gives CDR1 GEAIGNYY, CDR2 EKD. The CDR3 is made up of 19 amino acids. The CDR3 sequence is CACDTLKAGGYPDTDKLFF. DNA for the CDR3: TGTGCCTGTGACACCCTTAAAGCTGGGGGATACCCGGACACCGATAAACTCTTCTTT.

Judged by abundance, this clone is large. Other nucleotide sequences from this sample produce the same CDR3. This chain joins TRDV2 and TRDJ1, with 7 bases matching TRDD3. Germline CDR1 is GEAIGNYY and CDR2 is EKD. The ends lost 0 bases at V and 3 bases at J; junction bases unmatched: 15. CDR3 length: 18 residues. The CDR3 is CACDTVSGGSLVPDKLIF. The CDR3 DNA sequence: TGTGCCTGTGACACCGTATCCGGGGGATCCCTGGTGCCCGATAAACTCATCTTT.

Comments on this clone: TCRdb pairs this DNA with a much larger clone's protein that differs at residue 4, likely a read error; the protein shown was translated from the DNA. The CDR3 sequence: CACGTLLGDTSLTAQLFF. The CDR3, as DNA: TGTGCCTGTGGCACCCTACTGGGGGATACTTCTCTGACAGCACAACTCTTCTTT. The chain combines TRDV2 with TRDJ2, with 12 nucleotides matching TRDD3. The CDR3 runs 18 residues. Germline CDR1 and CDR2: GEAIGNYY and EKD.

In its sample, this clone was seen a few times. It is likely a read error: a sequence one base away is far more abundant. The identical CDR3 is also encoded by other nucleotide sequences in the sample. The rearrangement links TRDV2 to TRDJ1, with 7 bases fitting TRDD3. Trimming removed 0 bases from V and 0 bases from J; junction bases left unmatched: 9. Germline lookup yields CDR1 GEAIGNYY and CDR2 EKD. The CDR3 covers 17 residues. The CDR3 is CACDTVRGYGNTDKLIF. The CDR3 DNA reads TGTGCCTGTGACACCGTGCGGGGATATGGTAACACCGATAAACTCATCTTT.

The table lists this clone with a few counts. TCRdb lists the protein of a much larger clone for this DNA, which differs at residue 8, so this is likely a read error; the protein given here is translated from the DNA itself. CDR3 sequence: CACEIGLKWGIRAGWKLIF. In DNA form, the CDR3 reads TGTGCCTGTGAAATAGGCCTAAAATGGGGGATACGGGCCGGGTGGAAACTCATCTTT. The chain recombines TRDV2 with TRDJ1; 11 positions match TRDD3. J was trimmed by 8 bases and V by 4 bases; bases with no gene match: 23. This CDR3 has 19 residues. CDR1 is GEAIGNYY and CDR2 is EKD in the germline V gene.

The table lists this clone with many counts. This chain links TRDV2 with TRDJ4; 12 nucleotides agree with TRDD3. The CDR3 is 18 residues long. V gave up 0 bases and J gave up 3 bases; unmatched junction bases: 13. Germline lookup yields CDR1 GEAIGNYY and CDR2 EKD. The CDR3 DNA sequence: TGTGCCTGTGACACCGTGACCTGGGGGATACGCGGTGCCGGACCCCTGATCTTT. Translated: CACDTVTWGIRGAGPLIF.

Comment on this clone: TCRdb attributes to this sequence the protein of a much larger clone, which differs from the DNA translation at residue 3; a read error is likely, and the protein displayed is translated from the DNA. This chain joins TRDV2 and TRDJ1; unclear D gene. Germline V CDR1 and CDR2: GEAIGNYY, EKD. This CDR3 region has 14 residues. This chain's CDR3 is CARDTVALPDKLIF. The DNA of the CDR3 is TGTGCCCGTGACACCGTCGCGCTACCCGATAAACTCATCTTT.

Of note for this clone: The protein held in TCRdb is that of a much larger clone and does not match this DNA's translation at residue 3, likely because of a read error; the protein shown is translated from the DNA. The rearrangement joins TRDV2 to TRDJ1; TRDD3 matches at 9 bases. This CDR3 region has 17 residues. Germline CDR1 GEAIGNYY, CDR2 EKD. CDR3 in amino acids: CAYDTLTGGPYTDKLIF. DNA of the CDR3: TGTGCCTATGACACCCTTACTGGGGGACCCTACACCGATAAACTCATCTTT.